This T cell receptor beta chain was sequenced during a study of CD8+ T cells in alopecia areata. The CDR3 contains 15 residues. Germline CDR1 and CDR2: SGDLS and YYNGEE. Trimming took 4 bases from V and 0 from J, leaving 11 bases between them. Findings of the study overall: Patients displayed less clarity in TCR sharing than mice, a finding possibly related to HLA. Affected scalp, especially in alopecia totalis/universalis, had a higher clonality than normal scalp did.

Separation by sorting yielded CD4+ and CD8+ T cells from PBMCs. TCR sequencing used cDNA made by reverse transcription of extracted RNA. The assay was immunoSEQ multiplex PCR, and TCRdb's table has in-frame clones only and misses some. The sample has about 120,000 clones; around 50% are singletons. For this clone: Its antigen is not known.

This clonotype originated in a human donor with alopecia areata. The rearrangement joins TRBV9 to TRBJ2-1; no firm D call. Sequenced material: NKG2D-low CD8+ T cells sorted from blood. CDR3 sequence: CASSYDLSSYNEQFF. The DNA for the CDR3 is TGTGCCAGCAGCTACGACTTGTCCTCCTACAATGAGCAGTTCTTC.